Below, 13 T cell receptor beta chains from the same sample are listed, as sequenced in a study of blood T cell repertoires in COVID-19. This table comes from immunoSEQ multiplex PCR, and its TCRdb copy is limited to in-frame clones, with some not included. Here the sample spans around 100,000 clones, approximately 84% being singletons. Sequencing was performed on peripheral blood. Receptor source: a human donor in a cohort sampled during active COVID-19.

V is TRBV5-1 and J is TRBJ1-4, with D maybe TRBD1 (5 bases). Trimming removed 4 bases from V and 6 bases from J, with 19 bases in between. The CDR3 loop spans 16 amino acids. Germline V gives CDR1 SGHRS, CDR2 YFSETQ. CDR3 amino acids: CASSPGIVDGDEKLFF. CDR3 nucleotides: TGCGCCAGCAGCCCAGGGATAGTAGATGGGGATGAAAAACTGTTTTTT.

The V call is TRBV23-1, the J call TRBJ1-4, with no clear D. TRBV23-1 is an ORF; its function is uncertain. The CDR3 is 13 residues long. Trimming removed 8 bases from V and 4 bases from J, with 11 bases in between. The CDR3 nucleotides read TGCGCCAGCGCAGGATTCGTTAATGAAAAACTGTTTTTT. Encoded protein: CASAGFVNEKLFF.

This clone was counted only a few times. The CDR3 here is CASSSGDGKYYNEQFF. The CDR3 nucleotides are TGTGCCAGCAGCTCCGGAGACGGGAAATACTACAATGAGCAGTTCTTC. The chain is built from TRBV11-1 and TRBJ2-1; D may be TRBD2 (5 bases). The CDR3 runs 16 residues. V was clipped by 4 bases and J by 3 bases, with 16 bases between them. Germline V gene lookup returns CDR1 SGHAT and CDR2 FQDESV (reference sequence). Using reference TRBV11-1 and TRBJ2-1 for the parts outside the CDR3, the full variable domain is EAEVAQSPRYKITEKSQAVAFWCDPISGHATLYWYRQILGQGPELLVQFQDESVVDDSQLPKDRFSAERLKGVDSTLKIQPAELGDSAMYLCASSSGDGKYYNEQFFGPGTRLTVL.

CDR3 sequence: CAWSVRSGRASEAKNIQYF. The CDR3 DNA sequence: TGTGCCTGGAGTGTACGGAGCGGGAGGGCTAGTGAAGCCAAAAACATTCAGTACTTC. The rearrangement links TRBV30 to TRBJ2-4; TRBD2 agrees at 10 bases. The trim removed 0 bases at V and 0 bases at J, leaving 11 bases unmatched. This CDR3 region has 19 residues. Germline assignment: CDR1 GTSNPN and CDR2 SVGIG (reference sequence).

A few counts support this clone. This sequence joins TRBV28 and TRBJ1-5, with unresolved D. Germline V gene sequence: CDR1 MDHEN, CDR2 SYDVKM. V dropped 6 bases and J dropped 7 bases, with 10 bases sitting between them. The CDR3 consists of 12 residues. CDR3 in DNA: TGTGCCAGCAGCGAAAATCTACAGCCCCAGCATTTT. Amino acid sequence: CASSENLQPQHF.

The chain carries TRBV9 and TRBJ2-3, with no clear D. The CDR3 loop spans 14 amino acids. Germline lookup yields CDR1 SGDLS and CDR2 YYNGEE. Trimming shortened V by 2 bases and J by 0 bases, and 7 bases separated the two germline ends. CDR3 loop: CASSVFHSTDTQYF. CDR3 nucleotides: TGTGCCAGCAGCGTGTTCCATAGCACAGATACGCAGTATTTT.

This chain links TRBV5-1 with TRBJ2-1; 10 positions agree with TRBD2. Germline assignment: CDR1 SGHRS and CDR2 YFSETQ. The J segment lost 8 bases and the V segment lost 0 bases, leaving 14 bases of the junction unmatched. The CDR3 runs 18 residues. CDR3 sequence reads: CASSLAVASGSIYDEQFF. DNA for the CDR3: TGCGCCAGCAGCTTGGCCGTGGCTAGCGGGAGTATATACGATGAGCAGTTCTTC.

The genes are TRBV28 and TRBJ1-2, with D maybe TRBD1 (6 bases). Germline CDR1 MDHEN, CDR2 SYDVKM. V was clipped by 11 bases and J by 4 bases, with 11 bases between them. This CDR3 has 11 amino acids. CDR3 loop: CASRGIYGYTF. DNA for the CDR3: TGTGCCTCCAGGGGTATCTATGGCTACACCTTC.

The gene calls are TRBV20-1 and TRBJ1-1; D gene unclear. The CDR3 extends over 13 amino acids. Trimming left V 3 bases short and J 2 bases short, with 10 bases between. CDR1 and CDR2 from the germline V gene are DFQATT and SNEGSKA (reference sequence). This CDR3 reads CSASFVHNTEAFF. CDR3 coding DNA: TGCAGTGCTAGTTTTGTACATAACACTGAAGCTTTCTTT.

This chain uses TRBV5-4 with TRBJ2-3; TRBD2 matches 8 bases. Per the germline V gene, CDR1 is SGHNT and CDR2 is YYREEE (reference sequence). V lost 4 bases and J lost 4; bases outside the gene matches: 8. The CDR3 is 15 residues long. As DNA, the CDR3 is TGTGCCAGCAGCGTCGGGGGGGCGAGTGCAGATACGCAGTATTTT. The encoded protein is CASSVGGASADTQYF.

This chain joins TRBV7-3 and TRBJ1-2; D might be TRBD1 (5 bases). The germline V gene has CDR1 SGHTA and CDR2 FQGTGA. The V gene lost 3 bases and the J gene lost 8 bases, with 16 bases spanning the gap. The CDR3 extends over 14 amino acids. The CDR3 region is CASSLGQEGAGYTF. CDR3 nucleotides: TGTGCCAGCAGCTTGGGGCAGGAGGGTGCCGGCTACACCTTC.

V and J are TRBV30 and TRBJ2-5; 11 nucleotides line up with TRBD1. The ends lost 3 bases at V and 5 bases at J; junction bases unmatched: 2. The V gene's germline CDR1 is GTSNPN and CDR2 SVGIG (reference sequence). This CDR3 is 13 amino acids long. This chain's CDR3 is CAWSRTGGETQYF. The CDR3, as DNA: TGTGCCTGGAGCCGGACAGGGGGCGAGACCCAGTACTTC.

This clone was seen once. The chain joins TRBV27 to TRBJ1-4; perhaps TRBD1 as D (5 bases). This CDR3 is 15 amino acids long. The germline V and J ends were trimmed by 5 bases and 4 bases, with 14 bases remaining between them. Germline CDR1 reads MNHEY; CDR2 reads SMNVEV (reference sequence). CDR3 protein: CASSPQAPLNEKLFF. The CDR3 bases are TGTGCCAGCAGTCCACAGGCACCCCTTAATGAAAAACTGTTTTTT.